A single sample is the source of the 17 T cell receptor beta chains below, sequenced in a study of shared clonotypes between healthy human individuals. Clones were read by immunoSEQ multiplex PCR, and TCRdb kept only the in-frame ones, dropping some. The sample gives under 2,000,000 clones, approximately 94% of which show up once; approximately 1% is in the top ten. Naive CD8 cells lacked CD45RO, underwent positive selection for CCR7 and left out terminally differentiated effector memory CD45RA+ cells. The specimen was naive CD8+ T cells sorted from blood. These TCRs come from a man between 18 and 29 years old in good health.

This chain connects TRBV5-6 to TRBJ2-7, with D hard to call. V lost 1 base and J 0 bases, leaving 8 bases between the germline ends. The V gene's germline CDR1 is SGHDT and CDR2 YYEEEE. The CDR3 has 14 amino acids. CDR3 in amino acids: CASSLSARSYEQYF. CDR3 DNA: TGTGCCAGCAGCTTGTCAGCCCGCTCCTACGAGCAGTACTTC. The complete variable domain, with remaining parts taken from reference TRBV5-6 and TRBJ2-7, reads DAGVTQSPTHLIKTRGQQVTLRCSPKSGHDTVSWYQQALGQGPQFIFQYYEEEERQRGNFPDRFSGHQFPNYSSELNVNALLLGDSALYLCASSLSARSYEQYFGPGTRLTVT.

The chain carries TRBV6-5 and TRBJ2-1; no firm D call. Germline V CDR1 and CDR2: MNHEY, SVGAGI. Trimming left V 6 bases short and J 9 bases short, with 21 bases between. The CDR3 loop spans 15 amino acids. As DNA, the CDR3 is TGTGCCAGCAGCCGAAGTCCCCGGGCCCACATTGAGCAGTTCTTC. It yields the protein CASSRSPRAHIEQFF.

This chain joins TRBV21-1 and TRBJ1-2; the table assigns TRBD1, which was not confirmed against the DNA. TRBV21-1 is recorded as a pseudogene. The CDR3 spans 16 residues. In DNA form, the CDR3 reads TGTGCCGGAACAGGGAAAAGGTGGCTAGTTAACTATGGCTACACCTTC. The encoded protein is CAGTGKRWLVNYGYTF.

V usage is TRBV5-6 and J usage is TRBJ1-2, with D possibly being TRBD1 (6 bases). This CDR3 spans 14 amino acids. From germline, CDR1 is SGHDT and CDR2 YYEEEE. The V end lost 3 bases, the J end lost 3 bases, and 12 bases lay between the germline ends. CDR3 region: CASSSQGAHYGYTF. CDR3 nucleotide sequence: TGTGCCAGCAGCTCACAGGGTGCTCACTATGGCTACACCTTC.

V is TRBV4-1 and J is TRBJ2-1; D gene ambiguous. Germline values: CDR1 MGHRA, CDR2 YSYEKL. The ends were cut back, 1 base at V and 9 bases at J, with 10 bases in the middle. The CDR3 contains 13 residues. CDR3 DNA sequence: TGCGCCAGCAGCCAAGCGGCAGAGATTGAGCAGTTCTTC. Protein: CASSQAAEIEQFF.

V and J are TRBV6-4 and TRBJ2-1; D might be TRBD2 (6 bases). The CDR3 has 13 residues. The V gene lost 5 bases and the J gene lost 4 bases, with 9 bases spanning the gap. The V gene's germline CDR1 is MRHNA and CDR2 SNTAGT. The CDR3 spells CASSRDLYNEQFF. CDR3 coding DNA: TGTGCCAGCAGTAGGGACTTATACAATGAGCAGTTCTTC.

This chain uses TRBV2 with TRBJ2-1; TRBD2 aligns across 8 bases. CDR1 and CDR2 (germline): SNHLY, FYNNEI. Unmatched junction bases numbered 8, after V lost 4 bases and J lost 6 bases. The CDR3 is made up of 15 amino acids. In DNA form, the CDR3 reads TGTGCCAGCAGTGCCTTGCAAGGGACTAGCAATGAGCAGTTCTTC. Its protein is CASSALQGTSNEQFF.

The V gene is TRBV6-6, the J gene TRBJ2-1; D is unresolved. CDR1 and CDR2 from the germline V gene are MNHNY and SVGAGI (reference sequence). The CDR3 extends over 13 amino acids. V dropped 6 bases and J dropped 3 bases, with 9 bases sitting between them. CDR3 region: CASSNIDYNEQFF. In DNA, the CDR3 is TGTGCCAGCAGCAACATCGACTACAATGAGCAGTTCTTC.

CDR3 nucleotide sequence: TGTGCCAGCAGTTTCGGGGCCTCACCCCTCCACTTT. Protein: CASSFGASPLHF. This sequence joins TRBV5-6 and TRBJ1-6, with D perhaps matching TRBD1 (5 bases). The CDR3 runs to 12 residues. Germline V gene sequence: CDR1 SGHDT, CDR2 YYEEEE. Trimming shortened V by 5 bases and J by 10 bases, and 10 bases separated the two germline ends.

This chain connects TRBV28 to TRBJ2-2, with 7 bases identical to TRBD1. Trimming at V came to 5 bases and at J to 7 bases, leaving 13 bases not matched to a gene. This CDR3 contains 16 residues. Per germline, CDR1 MDHEN and CDR2 SYDVKM. The CDR3 DNA sequence: TGTGCCAGCAGTGCCTTCGACAGGGCGGGTAGCGGGGAGCTGTTTTTT. This sequence encodes CASSAFDRAGSGELFF. Filled out from reference TRBV28 and TRBJ2-2, the complete variable domain reads DVKVTQSSRYLVKRTGEKVFLECVQDMDHENMFWYRQDPGLGLRLIYFSYDVKMKEKGDIPEGYSVSREKKERFSLILESASTNQTSMYLCASSAFDRAGSGELFFGEGSRLTVL.

This chain joins TRBV5-4 and TRBJ1-2, with TRBD1 matching 7 bases. The CDR3 has 15 residues. V lost 4 bases to trimming and J lost 3 bases; unmatched junction nucleotides: 9. Germline assignment: CDR1 SGHNT and CDR2 YYREEE (reference sequence). Here the CDR3 DNA reads TGTGCCAGCAGCCTCCAGACAGGGAAGGACTATGGCTACACCTTC. Translating it yields CASSLQTGKDYGYTF. Full variable domain (remainder filled in from reference TRBV5-4 and TRBJ1-2): ETGVTQSPTHLIKTRGQQVTLRCSSQSGHNTVSWYQQALGQGPQFIFQYYREEENGRGNFPPRFSGLQFPNYSSELNVNALELDDSALYLCASSLQTGKDYGYTFGSGTRLTVV.

Regarding this clone: An end of the junction differs from the germline gene, which may be a read error. The chain recombines TRBV15 with TRBJ2-7; weak D call: TRBD2 (5 bases). The CDR3 consists of 11 residues. Germline CDR1 LNHNV, CDR2 YYDKDF (reference sequence). The CDR3 DNA sequence: TGTGCCACCAGGTTCGGGGATGGGATGAACTTC. It specifies CATRFGDGMNF. Complete variable domain (other parts from reference TRBV15 and TRBJ2-7): DAMVIQNPRYQVTQFGKPVTLSCSQTLNHNVMYWYQQKSSQAPKLLFHYYDKDFNNEADTPDNFQSRRPNTSFCFLDIRSPGLGDTAMYLCATRFGDGMNFGPGTRLTVT.

The rearrangement joins TRBV5-1 to TRBJ2-7, with D maybe TRBD1 (5 bases). Trimming took 4 bases from V and 2 from J, leaving 16 bases between them. The CDR3 loop spans 15 amino acids. The germline gives CDR1 SGHRS, CDR2 YFSETQ. In nucleotides, the CDR3 is TGCGCCAGCAGCCATCCTGCCGCAGGGACCTACGAGCAGTACTTC. It specifies CASSHPAAGTYEQYF.

The V and J genes are TRBV4-2 and TRBJ1-1; D may be TRBD1 (6 bases). The CDR3 contains 18 residues. Trimming took 0 bases from V and 0 from J, leaving 17 bases between them. Germline values: CDR1 LGHNA, CDR2 YNFKEQ. As DNA, the CDR3 is TGTGCCAGCAGCCAAGAGGTGGCAGGGGTCACCTTGAACACTGAAGCTTTCTTT. Translated: CASSQEVAGVTLNTEAFF.

The chain links TRBV27 to TRBJ1-2, with 8 bases aligning to TRBD1. Looked up from germline, CDR1 is MNHEY and CDR2 is SMNVEV (reference sequence). V shed 3 bases, J shed 8 bases, and the junction held 11 bases outside the gene matches. CDR3 length equals 15 residues. The CDR3 DNA sequence: TGTGCCAGCAGTTTGACAGGGGTTGGGGCTATAGGCTACACCTTC. Encoded protein: CASSLTGVGAIGYTF.

In regard to this clone: Within the sample, other DNA sequences also encode this same CDR3. This rearrangement joins TRBV9 to TRBJ1-2; 10 bases line up with TRBD1. The V gene's germline CDR1 is SGDLS and CDR2 YYNGEE. Trimming at V came to 0 bases and at J to 6 bases, leaving 2 bases not matched to a gene. The CDR3 consists of 14 residues. CDR3 DNA: TGTGCCAGCAGCGTAGAGGGGACAGGGGATGGCTACACCTTC. Translated: CASSVEGTGDGYTF.

The chain uses TRBV30 and TRBJ1-6; D is ambiguous. Trimming removed 2 bases at V and 7 bases at J, with 15 bases between. Per germline, CDR1 GTSNPN and CDR2 SVGIG (reference sequence). The CDR3 has 15 amino acids. The CDR3 region is CAWSLGRQSNSPLHF. In DNA, the CDR3 is TGTGCCTGGAGTCTAGGGAGGCAGTCCAATTCACCCCTCCACTTT.